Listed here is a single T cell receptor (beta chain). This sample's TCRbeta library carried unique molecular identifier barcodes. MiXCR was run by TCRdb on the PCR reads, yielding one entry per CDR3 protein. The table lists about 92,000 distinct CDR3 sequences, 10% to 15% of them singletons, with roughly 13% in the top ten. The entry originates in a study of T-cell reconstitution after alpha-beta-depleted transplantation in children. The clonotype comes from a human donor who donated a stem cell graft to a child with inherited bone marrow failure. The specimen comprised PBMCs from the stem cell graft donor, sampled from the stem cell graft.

In DNA, the CDR3 is TGTGCCAGCATCGCCCCACCGGGACAGGGGAGTTACGAGCAGTACTTC. This sequence encodes CASIAPPGQGSYEQYF. This chain joins TRBV28 and TRBJ2-7; 10 positions match TRBD1. V was pared by 7 bases and J by 4 bases, with 13 bases of the junction left unmatched. This CDR3 comprises 16 residues. Germline lookup yields CDR1 MDHEN and CDR2 SYDVKM.